The 29 T cell receptor beta chains given below trace back to one sample, sequenced in a study of shared clonotypes between healthy human individuals. Data came from immunoSEQ multiplex PCR; TCRdb stores just in-frame clones and leaves some out. The sample lists some 79,000 clones, 60% to 80% occurring once. The sequencing sample was made of memory CD8+ T cells sorted from blood. Subset: CD45RO+ cells pooled with CCR7-negative TemRA cells. These receptors all come from a man aged 25-40 years in good health.

The J gene is TRBJ2-1, the V gene TRBV19; a weak D match, TRBD1 (5 bases). Per the germline V gene, CDR1 is LNHDA and CDR2 is SQIVND (reference sequence). The CDR3 has 14 residues. Between the trimmed V and J ends, which lost 4 bases and 1 base, there was a span of 8 bases. Here the CDR3 DNA reads TGTGCCAGTAGTAACAGGCCATCCTACAATGAGCAGTTCTTC. Translation: CASSNRPSYNEQFF.

V gene TRBV5-4 combines with J gene TRBJ1-5, with 7 positions matching TRBD1. Germline values: CDR1 SGHNT, CDR2 YYREEE (reference sequence). V shed 5 bases, J shed 0 bases, and the junction held 14 bases outside the gene matches. This CDR3 contains 18 residues. Written as DNA, the CDR3 is TGTGCCAGCAGTAAATTCGGGACAGTTTCCCATAGCAATCAGCCCCAGCATTTT. Amino acids: CASSKFGTVSHSNQPQHF.

This clone was picked up a small number of times. J is TRBJ2-1 and V is TRBV23-1; D is perhaps TRBD2 (7 bases). TRBV23-1 is designated an ORF whose function remains uncertain. Trimming left V 0 bases short and J 7 bases short, with 10 bases between. The CDR3 is 14 residues long. DNA for the CDR3: TGCGCCAGCAGTCAATCGGGAGGGGGGAATGAGCAGTTCTTC. This gives the protein CASSQSGGGNEQFF.

The chain joins TRBV28 to TRBJ2-4; the match to TRBD1 covers 11 bases. With V trimmed by 1 base and J by 6 bases, 8 bases remained unmatched. This CDR3 is 17 amino acids long. Germline CDR1 MDHEN, CDR2 SYDVKM. DNA for the CDR3: TGTGCCAGCAGTTTATTAGGACAGGGGGCAGGGGTAAACATTCAGTACTTC. It is translated as CASSLLGQGAGVNIQYF.

DNA of the CDR3: TGTGCCAGCAGTGAAGGGGACTACATTTACAATGAGCAGTTCTTC. Protein: CASSEGDYIYNEQFF. The chain uses TRBV2 and TRBJ2-1, with TRBD2 matching 7 bases. J lost 4 bases, V lost 1 base, and 4 bases had no gene match. Germline values: CDR1 SNHLY, CDR2 FYNNEI. The CDR3 is 15 amino acids.

This chain joins TRBV7-2 and TRBJ2-1; TRBD2 matches 9 bases. CDR1 and CDR2 from the germline V gene are SGHTA and FQGNSA. V gave up 1 base and J gave up 9 bases; unmatched junction bases: 7. CDR3 length equals 15 residues. DNA for the CDR3: TGTGCCAGCAGCTTAGAATTAGCGGGAGAGGGTGAGCAGTTCTTC. Its translation: CASSLELAGEGEQFF.

This clone has at least ten counts. The V call is TRBV25-1, the J call TRBJ2-7, with TRBD2 as a possible D gene (6 bases). V gave up 8 bases and J gave up 4 bases, with 21 bases separating them. Germline values: CDR1 MGHDK, CDR2 SYGVNS. This CDR3 has 15 residues. The CDR3 nucleotides read TGTGCCAGCGCTTCGGCGGGGACGGCGATTTACGAGCAGTACTTC. This sequence encodes CASASAGTAIYEQYF.

The chain joins TRBV7-6 to TRBJ2-7, with 9 bases fitting TRBD1. The CDR3 is 14 residues long. Unmatched junction bases numbered 7, after V lost 6 bases and J lost 4 bases. From germline, CDR1 is SGHVS and CDR2 FNYEAQ. The CDR3: CASSSGTGSYEQYF. The CDR3 DNA is TGTGCCAGCAGTTCCGGGACAGGGTCTTACGAGCAGTACTTC.

The chain recombines TRBV7-3 with TRBJ2-3; D is unresolved. CDR3 size: 14 residues. Trimming stripped 6 bases from V and 4 bases from J, with 14 bases between. Looked up from germline, CDR1 is SGHTA and CDR2 is FQGTGA. Written as DNA, the CDR3 is TGTGCCAGCAGTTCGAACTTAAGAGCAGATACGCAGTATTTT. This codes for CASSSNLRADTQYF.

The V gene is TRBV7-9, the J gene TRBJ2-1, with D uncertain. CDR3 size: 16 residues. CDR1 SEHNR and CDR2 FQNEAQ come from the germline V gene (reference sequence). V shed 5 bases and J shed 1 base, with 15 bases lying between them. CDR3 region: CASSPQSVRSYNEQFF. The CDR3 DNA sequence: TGTGCCAGCAGCCCCCAGTCAGTTCGTTCCTACAATGAGCAGTTCTTC.

This sequence joins TRBV28 and TRBJ1-5; no reliable D call. The CDR3 runs 13 residues. Germline loops: CDR1 MDHEN, CDR2 SYDVKM. V dropped 5 bases and J dropped 5 bases, with 10 bases sitting between them. The CDR3 reads CASSHYQDQPQHF. The CDR3 DNA reads TGTGCCAGCAGTCATTATCAAGATCAGCCCCAGCATTTT.

The chain is built from TRBV7-9 and TRBJ1-2; possible D gene TRBD1, 5 bases. Germline lookup yields CDR1 SEHNR and CDR2 FQNEAQ (reference sequence). The V end was cut by 5 bases, the J end by 7 bases, with 14 bases between. This CDR3 contains 13 residues. CDR3 protein: CASSPSVGGGYTF. As DNA, the CDR3 is TGTGCCAGCAGCCCCTCCGTGGGGGGTGGCTACACCTTC.

V is TRBV29-1 and J is TRBJ2-1; the match to TRBD2 covers 7 bases. Trimming cost V 6 bases and J 6 bases; bases outside gene matches: 5. CDR3 length equals 12 residues. Germline values: CDR1 SQVTM, CDR2 ANQGSEA. The CDR3 region is CSVEPSGNEQFF. CDR3 bases: TGCAGCGTCGAGCCTAGCGGCAATGAGCAGTTCTTC.

A remark on this clone: Other DNA sequences in the sample encode the same CDR3. The CDR3 nucleotides are TGTGCCAGCAGCCGCCGGACAGGGGGAAATGAGCAGTTCTTC. Translated, it gives CASSRRTGGNEQFF. V gene TRBV27 combines with J gene TRBJ2-1; 10 bases match TRBD1. V lost 6 bases, J lost 7 bases, and 6 bases stayed unmatched. In germline, CDR1 is MNHEY, CDR2 SMNVEV (reference sequence). CDR3 length equals 14 residues.

The chain is built from TRBV29-1 and TRBJ2-2; D is uncertain. V dropped 4 bases and J dropped 5 bases, with 8 bases sitting between them. This CDR3 has 12 residues. The germline V gene has CDR1 SQVTM and CDR2 ANQGSEA. The chain's CDR3 is CSVVWMTGELFF. The CDR3 DNA reads TGCAGCGTTGTGTGGATGACCGGGGAGCTGTTTTTT.

The rearrangement joins TRBV6-6 to TRBJ2-7; 8 bases are shared with TRBD1. Germline V gene data show CDR1 as MNHNY and CDR2 as SVGAGI (reference sequence). V gave up 5 bases and J gave up 2 bases; unmatched junction bases: 2. The CDR3 covers 13 residues. The CDR3 protein is CASSPTGAYEQYF. The CDR3 nucleotides read TGTGCCAGCAGTCCGACAGGGGCCTACGAGCAGTACTTC.

The chain recombines TRBV11-2 with TRBJ2-5, with unresolved D. The length of the CDR3 is 12 residues. The V end lost 10 bases, the J end lost 2 bases, and 11 bases lay between the germline ends. Germline CDR1 reads SGHAT; CDR2 reads FQNNGV. DNA for the CDR3: TGTGCCACCCGGCATGATCAAGAGACCCAGTACTTC. Translation gives CATRHDQETQYF.

The rearrangement uses TRBV7-6 and TRBJ1-1, with TRBD1 identical over 8 bases. The ends lost 2 bases at V and 1 base at J; junction bases unmatched: 0. Looked up from germline, CDR1 is SGHVS and CDR2 is FNYEAQ. The length of the CDR3 is 14 residues. CDR3 region: CASSLQGANTEAFF. CDR3 DNA: TGTGCCAGCAGCTTACAGGGGGCGAACACTGAAGCTTTCTTT.

V usage is TRBV14 and J usage is TRBJ2-7, with unresolved D. This CDR3 spans 12 amino acids. V lost 1 base and J 7 bases, leaving 8 bases between the germline ends. Germline V gene lookup returns CDR1 SGHDN and CDR2 FVKESK. This chain's CDR3 is CASSQGRWEQYF. The CDR3 DNA is TGTGCCAGCAGCCAAGGCCGGTGGGAGCAGTACTTC.

The chain links TRBV4-2 to TRBJ2-7, with D possibly matching TRBD2 (5 bases). The CDR3 contains 14 residues. Germline values: CDR1 LGHNA, CDR2 YNFKEQ. V gave up 4 bases and J gave up 5 bases, with 15 bases separating them. CDR3 in amino acids: CASSPAADNNEQYF. The CDR3 DNA follows: TGTGCCAGCAGCCCCGCAGCGGATAACAACGAGCAGTACTTC.

The chain couples TRBV10-1 to TRBJ1-5, with D unresolved. Germline V gene sequence: CDR1 WNHNN, CDR2 SYGVQD (reference sequence). The V end was cut by 0 bases, the J end by 7 bases, with 4 bases between. This CDR3 has 12 amino acids. DNA for the CDR3: TGCGCCAGCAGTGAGTCGTCACAGCCCCAGCATTTT. It is translated as CASSESSQPQHF.

The rearrangement uses TRBV7-9 and TRBJ2-2; 13 positions agree with TRBD2. Germline V gene lookup returns CDR1 SEHNR and CDR2 FQNEAQ (reference sequence). The V segment lost 3 bases and the J segment 7 bases; nucleotides outside the gene matches: 11. This CDR3 spans 18 amino acids. The CDR3 region has the DNA TGTGCCAGCAGCTTCTATCTACTAGCGGGAGGGCAACACGGGGAGCTGTTTTTT. Residues: CASSFYLLAGGQHGELFF.

This clone was seen more than once but under ten times. The chain uses TRBV7-3 and TRBJ2-7; 10 bases are a match to TRBD2. The CDR3 is 15 amino acids. CDR1 and CDR2 (germline): SGHTA, FQGTGA. The junction had 5 bases not matched to a gene; V was cut back by 3 bases and J by 3 bases. In DNA form, the CDR3 reads TGTGCCAGCAGCTTCTCTAGCGGGAGCAACTACGAGCAGTACTTC. Translation: CASSFSSGSNYEQYF. Complete variable domain (other parts from reference TRBV7-3 and TRBJ2-7): GAGVSQTPSNKVTEKGKYVELRCDPISGHTALYWYRQSLGQGPEFLIYFQGTGAADDSGLPNDRFFAVRPEGSVSTLKIQRTERGDSAVYLCASSFSSGSNYEQYFGPGTRLTVT.

The chain couples TRBV5-5 to TRBJ2-4, with D possibly TRBD2 on 6 matching bases. CDR3 length: 19 amino acids. The germline V and J ends were trimmed by 0 bases and 5 bases, with 24 bases remaining between them. Germline values: CDR1 SGHKS, CDR2 YYEKEE (reference sequence). This CDR3 reads CASSLGEAGVWRIENIQYF. The CDR3 nucleotides are TGTGCCAGCAGCTTGGGGGAGGCAGGTGTCTGGAGAATCGAAAACATTCAGTACTTC.

The V and J genes are TRBV25-1 and TRBJ2-7; D gene uncertain. CDR3 size: 14 residues. Trimming stripped 5 bases from V and 2 bases from J, with 13 bases between. CDR1 is MGHDK, CDR2 SYGVNS, per germline. DNA for the CDR3: TGTGCCAGCAGTCCCGACACGCTGGCCTACGAGCAGTACTTC. As protein: CASSPDTLAYEQYF.

This clone was observed at least ten times. This chain uses TRBV7-3 with TRBJ2-1, with D perhaps matching TRBD2 (6 bases). Germline V gives CDR1 SGHTA, CDR2 FQGTGA. The CDR3 contains 15 residues. V was cut by 3 bases and J by 2 bases, with 11 bases left in between. The CDR3 nucleotides read TGTGCCAGCAGCTTGGGGCGGGGACCCTACAATGAGCAGTTCTTC. Protein product: CASSLGRGPYNEQFF.

This clone was counted a single time. The chain uses TRBV5-1 and TRBJ2-1; the D is unclear. Per germline, CDR1 SGHRS and CDR2 YFSETQ. V gave up 6 bases and J gave up 2 bases, with 15 bases separating them. CDR3 length equals 15 residues. CDR3 loop: CASTPDWLPYNEQFF. The CDR3 DNA sequence: TGCGCCAGCACCCCAGATTGGCTACCCTACAATGAGCAGTTCTTC.

This chain uses TRBV2 with TRBJ2-7, with 8 bases fitting TRBD1. The length of the CDR3 is 16 residues. Germline V gene data show CDR1 as SNHLY and CDR2 as FYNNEI. The trim removed 3 bases at V and 3 bases at J, leaving 10 bases unmatched. The CDR3 here is CASSDSPGQVNYEQYF. The CDR3 bases are TGTGCCAGCAGTGACTCACCGGGACAGGTAAACTACGAGCAGTACTTC.

This clone was detected many times. The chain combines TRBV6-4 with TRBJ2-2; D gene ambiguous. The CDR3 length is 14 residues. The V end was cut by 0 bases, the J end by 3 bases, with 5 bases between. Germline V gene lookup returns CDR1 MRHNA and CDR2 SNTAGT. As DNA, the CDR3 is TGTGCCAGCAGTGACTCACTCGACACCGGGGAGCTGTTTTTT. Translation: CASSDSLDTGELFF.